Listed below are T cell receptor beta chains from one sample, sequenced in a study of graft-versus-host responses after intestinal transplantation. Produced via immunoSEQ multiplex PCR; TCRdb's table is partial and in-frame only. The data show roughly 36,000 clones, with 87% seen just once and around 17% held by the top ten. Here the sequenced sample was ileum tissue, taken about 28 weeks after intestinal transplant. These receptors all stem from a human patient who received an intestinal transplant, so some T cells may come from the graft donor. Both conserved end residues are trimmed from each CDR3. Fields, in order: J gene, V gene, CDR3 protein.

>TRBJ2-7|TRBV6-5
ASSYSGYSYEQY
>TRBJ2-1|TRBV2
ASSDPQLEDTYNEQF
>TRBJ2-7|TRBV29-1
SVDPSGSGYDSEQY
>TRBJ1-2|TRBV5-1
ASSLVAQSYGYT
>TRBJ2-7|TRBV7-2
ASSSQTGGYEQY
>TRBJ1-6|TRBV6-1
ASSEAGWTAAPLH
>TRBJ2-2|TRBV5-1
ASSLMGARTTGELF
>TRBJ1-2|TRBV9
ASSVGGQISYYGYT
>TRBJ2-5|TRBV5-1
ASSSAFQETQY
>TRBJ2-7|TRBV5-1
ASSSEQY
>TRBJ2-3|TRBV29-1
SVEVTSGGTDTQY
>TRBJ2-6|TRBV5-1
ASSLRSYTGSGANVLT
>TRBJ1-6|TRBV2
ASSEPRGENSPLH
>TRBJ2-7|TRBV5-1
ASSLQGALDEQY
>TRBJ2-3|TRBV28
ASSDRGQTQGDTQY
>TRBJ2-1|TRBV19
ASSMVASSYNEQF
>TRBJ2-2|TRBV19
ASSIDAPRGGGTGELF
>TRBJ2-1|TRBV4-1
ASSQQLAGGLDEQF
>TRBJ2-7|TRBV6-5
ATGDFSGEQY
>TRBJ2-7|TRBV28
ASSFLIAISPYEQY
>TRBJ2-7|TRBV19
ASSGLAGAPYEQY
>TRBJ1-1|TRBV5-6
ASSFDRGITEAF
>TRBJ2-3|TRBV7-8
ASSLGLAGGTDTQY
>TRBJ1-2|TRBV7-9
ASSLGTVYGYT
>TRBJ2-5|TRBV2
ASTRLAGEETQY
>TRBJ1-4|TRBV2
ASSQGGRANEKLF
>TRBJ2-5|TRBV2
ASSADRAWETQY
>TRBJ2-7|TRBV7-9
ASSETGTEASEQY
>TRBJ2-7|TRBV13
ASSSSGVSSYEQY
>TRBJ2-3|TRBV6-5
ASSTSGNTDTQY
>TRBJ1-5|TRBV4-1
ASSPSMLYSNQPQH
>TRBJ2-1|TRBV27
ASSSRTSGSQDEQF
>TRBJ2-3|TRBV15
ATSARLGGTTDTQY
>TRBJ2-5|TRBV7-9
ASSPDSSQETQY
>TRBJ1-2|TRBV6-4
ASSDPPGTGGKGYT
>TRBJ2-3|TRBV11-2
ASSQGSTDTQY
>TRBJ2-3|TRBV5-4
ASSSGGTDTQY
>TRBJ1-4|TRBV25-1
ASRKDRGEKLF
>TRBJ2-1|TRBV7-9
ASSHRDRDYNEQF
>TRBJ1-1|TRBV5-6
ASSLVGGGDTEAF
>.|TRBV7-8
ASSLVLAGSYEQY
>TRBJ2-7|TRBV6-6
ASSYIGDRINEQY
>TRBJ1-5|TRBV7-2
ASSELRPGRPQH
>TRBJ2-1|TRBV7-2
ASSLGRGEYNEQF
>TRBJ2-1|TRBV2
ASSGLVYNEQF